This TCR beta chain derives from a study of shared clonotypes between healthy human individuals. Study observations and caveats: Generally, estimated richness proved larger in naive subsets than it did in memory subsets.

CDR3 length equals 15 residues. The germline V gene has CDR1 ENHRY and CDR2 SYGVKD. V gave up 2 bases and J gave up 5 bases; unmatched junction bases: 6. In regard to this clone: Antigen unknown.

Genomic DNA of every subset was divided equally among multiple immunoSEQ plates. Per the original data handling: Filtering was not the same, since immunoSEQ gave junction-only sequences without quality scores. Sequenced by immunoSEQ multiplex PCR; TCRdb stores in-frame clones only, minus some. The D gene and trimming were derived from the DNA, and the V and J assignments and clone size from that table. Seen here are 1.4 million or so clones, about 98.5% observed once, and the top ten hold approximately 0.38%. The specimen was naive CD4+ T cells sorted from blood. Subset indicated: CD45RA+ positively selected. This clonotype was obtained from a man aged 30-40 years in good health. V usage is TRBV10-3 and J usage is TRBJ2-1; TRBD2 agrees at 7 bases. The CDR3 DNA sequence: TGTGCCATCAGTGAGGCCAAGCGGGAAAACAATGAGCAGTTCTTC. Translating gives CAISEAKRENNEQFF.